The sequence of this T cell receptor beta chain was determined in a study of T cells after somatic rescue of genetic block. There are 16 residues in the CDR3. Germline lookup yields CDR1 ENHRY and CDR2 SYGVKD. Deletions cut 2 bases from V and 6 bases from J, with 17 bases between. Method: immunoSEQ multiplex PCR; TCRdb's copy keeps in-frame clones and lacks some. The sample gives tens of thousands of clones, about 90% of which show up once; 1.6% is in the top ten. The material sequenced was peripheral blood mononuclear cells (PBMCs). This sequence joins TRBV10-3 and TRBJ2-4, with D unclear. The sequence was obtained from a woman aged 18-29 years. CDR3 amino acids: CAISEAGNGLGNIQYF. CDR3 nucleotide sequence: TGTGCCATCAGTGAGGCCGGTAATGGCCTGGGAAACATTCAGTACTTC.